These 32 T cell receptor beta chains share one sample of origin, sequenced in a study of T-cell memory formation after mild COVID-19. MiXCR, applied by TCRdb to the 5' RACE reads, yields one record per CDR3 protein. The sample lists about 500,000 distinct CDR3 sequences; roughly 21% were seen once. Sequencing was carried out using PBMCs or a T cell subset sorted from them (not recorded which). The source of these receptors is an adult woman who had mild COVID-19 (a few samples of this study predate the infection). Cell type and time point are not known.

The chain links TRBV10-3 to TRBJ1-5; D call uncertain. V gave up 3 bases and J gave up 5 bases, with 14 bases separating them. This CDR3 has 15 residues. CDR1 and CDR2 (germline): ENHRY, SYGVKD. CDR3 loop: CAISDPGRRDQPQHF. The CDR3 region has the DNA TGTGCCATCAGTGACCCTGGACGGAGGGATCAGCCCCAGCATTTT.

Ten or more counts support this clonotype. The chain uses TRBV5-5 and TRBJ2-1; 12 bases line up with TRBD1. Germline CDR1 and CDR2: SGHKS and YYEKEE (reference sequence). CDR3 size: 16 residues. V trimming: 4 bases; J trimming: 3 bases; junction bases outside the gene matches: 5. The CDR3 reads CASSPGTGGFYNEQFF. CDR3 sequence (DNA): TGTGCCAGCAGCCCCGGGACAGGGGGCTTCTACAATGAGCAGTTCTTC. The whole variable domain, remainder taken from reference TRBV5-5 and TRBJ2-1, is DAGVTQSPTHLIKTRGQQVTLRCSPISGHKSVSWYQQVLGQGPQFIFQYYEKEERGRGNFPDRFSARQFPNYSSELNVNALLLGDSALYLCASSPGTGGFYNEQFFGPGTRLTVL.

This chain connects TRBV20-1 to TRBJ2-1; possibly TRBD1 for D (6 bases). In germline, CDR1 is DFQATT, CDR2 SNEGSKA (reference sequence). The CDR3 contains 15 residues. Between the trimmed V and J ends, which lost 3 bases and 8 bases, there was a span of 20 bases. The DNA for the CDR3 is TGCAGTGCTAGGGAAACAATAACGGACAGCTATGAGCAGTTCTTC. Its translation: CSARETITDSYEQFF.

This clonotype was seen more than once but under ten times. The CDR3 DNA sequence: TGTGCCAGCAGTGAACAATCGGGGTGGGCAGGGAGAAACACTGAAGCTTTCTTT. Translating gives CASSEQSGWAGRNTEAFF. The rearrangement uses TRBV25-1 and TRBJ1-1, with a tentative D call TRBD1 (5 bases). With 2 bases removed from V and 2 bases from J, the gap between germline ends came to 21 bases. Germline values: CDR1 MGHDK, CDR2 SYGVNS. The CDR3 is 18 amino acids.

The V call is TRBV5-1, the J call TRBJ2-7; TRBD1 matches at 10 bases. Germline V gives CDR1 SGHRS, CDR2 YFSETQ. V shed 3 bases, J shed 7 bases, and the junction held 7 bases outside the gene matches. This CDR3 has 14 amino acids. The CDR3 DNA reads as TGCGCCAGCAGCTACGGGACAGGGGCGGAGGAGCAGTACTTC. Translated: CASSYGTGAEEQYF. The whole variable domain, filled in from reference TRBV5-1 and TRBJ2-7, reads KAGVTQTPRYLIKTRGQQVTLSCSPISGHRSVSWYQQTPGQGLQFLFEYFSETQRNKGNFPGRFSGRQFSNSRSEMNVSTLELGDSALYLCASSYGTGAEEQYFGPGTRLTVT.

In this sample, this clonotype turned up a few times. Here the CDR3 DNA reads TGCAGTGCTAGGAGGGACACGACCACCGGGGAGCTGTTTTTT. It specifies CSARRDTTTGELFF. This chain uses TRBV20-1 with TRBJ2-2, with TRBD1 as a possible D gene (6 bases). The CDR3 covers 14 residues. CDR1 DFQATT and CDR2 SNEGSKA come from the germline V gene (reference sequence). Trimming left V 3 bases short and J 4 bases short, with 12 bases between.

V is TRBV10-3 and J is TRBJ2-3; 8 bases map to TRBD2. The CDR3 has 13 amino acids. The ends lost 11 bases at V and 4 bases at J; junction bases unmatched: 8. CDR1 ENHRY and CDR2 SYGVKD come from the germline V gene. The CDR3 DNA is TGTGCCGACTCCAGCGGGAGTTCAGATACGCAGTATTTT. Translation gives CADSSGSSDTQYF.

This clonotype has only a few counts. The gene calls are TRBV4-2 and TRBJ1-1, with D perhaps TRBD1 (5 bases). The CDR3 length is 14 residues. Trimming took 3 bases from V and 6 from J, leaving 14 bases between them. Germline V gives CDR1 LGHNA, CDR2 YNFKEQ. CDR3 amino acids: CASSHTGDFAEAFF. CDR3 in DNA: TGTGCCAGCAGCCACACCGGGGACTTCGCTGAAGCTTTCTTT.

This clonotype was seen repeatedly, ten times or more. CDR3 in DNA: TGTGCCAGCAGCTCCCACGCTCATGTCGATCAGCCCCAGCATTTT. Translation gives CASSSHAHVDQPQHF. The chain couples TRBV3-1 to TRBJ1-5; D is undetermined. Per germline, CDR1 LGHDT and CDR2 YNNKEL (reference sequence). Between the trimmed V and J ends, which lost 5 bases and 5 bases, there was a span of 16 bases. CDR3 length equals 15 residues.

A few counts support this clonotype. The V gene is TRBV12-3 or TRBV12-4, the J gene TRBJ1-2, with D tentatively TRBD1 (6 bases). There are 15 residues in the CDR3. V was pared by 5 bases and J by 0 bases, with 13 bases between. The chain's CDR3 is CASSVSGAANYGYTF. The CDR3, as DNA: TGTGCCAGCAGTGTATCAGGGGCCGCTAACTATGGCTACACCTTC.

The J gene is TRBJ2-1, the V gene TRBV7-9, with D tentatively TRBD2 (5 bases). The ends were cut back, 6 bases at V and 3 bases at J, with 15 bases in the middle. Germline V gene sequence: CDR1 SEHNR, CDR2 FQNEAQ (reference sequence). The CDR3 consists of 15 residues. The CDR3 DNA reads TGTGCCAGCAGTTCCTTAGGGAGACACTACAATGAGCAGTTCTTC. This encodes CASSSLGRHYNEQFF.

Only one count was recorded for this clonotype. The chain joins TRBV20-1 to TRBJ2-6; no clear D gene. Germline V gene lookup returns CDR1 DFQATT and CDR2 SNEGSKA (reference sequence). V was cut by 0 bases and J by 4 bases, with 7 bases left in between. This CDR3 is built from 14 residues. This CDR3 reads CSARDGAGANVLTF. DNA for the CDR3: TGCAGTGCTAGAGATGGTGCCGGGGCCAACGTCCTGACTTTC.

This chain connects TRBV6-6 to TRBJ2-1; possibly TRBD2 for D (6 bases). Germline loops: CDR1 MNHNY, CDR2 SVGAGI (reference sequence). Trimming shortened V by 0 bases and J by 6 bases, and 9 bases separated the two germline ends. This CDR3 is built from 14 residues. CDR3 sequence (DNA): TGTGCCAGCAGTTACTCGGAGACTAGCAATGAGCAGTTCTTC. It encodes CASSYSETSNEQFF.

The chain recombines TRBV20-1 with TRBJ2-1; a weak D match, TRBD2 (6 bases). Germline V gives CDR1 DFQATT, CDR2 SNEGSKA (reference sequence). Trimming removed 5 bases from V and 0 bases from J, with 14 bases in between. The CDR3 contains 15 residues. The CDR3 DNA reads as TGCAGTGCTGCGAGGATAGCGGCCTCCTACAATGAGCAGTTCTTC. Its protein product is CSAARIAASYNEQFF.

This clonotype appeared once. This chain connects TRBV4-2 to TRBJ2-4; D remains ambiguous. Trimming cost V 1 base and J 0 bases, with 16 bases left between them. The CDR3 consists of 18 residues. Germline V CDR1 and CDR2: LGHNA, YNFKEQ. CDR3 nucleotides: TGTGCCAGCAGCCAAGTCCCAGGAGCAGATGTAGCCAAAAACATTCAGTACTTC. This gives the protein CASSQVPGADVAKNIQYF.

V gene TRBV11-3 combines with J gene TRBJ2-2; D remains ambiguous. Trimming left V 5 bases short and J 6 bases short, with 19 bases between. Germline lookup yields CDR1 SGHNT and CDR2 YENEEA. The CDR3 has 16 amino acids. DNA for the CDR3: TGTGCCAGCAGCCAACCTTTGTCCCCTCGAGCCGGGGAGCTGTTTTTT. Protein sequence: CASSQPLSPRAGELFF.

The chain joins TRBV5-1 to TRBJ2-5; D possibly corresponds to TRBD1 (6 bases). CDR1 SGHRS and CDR2 YFSETQ come from the germline V gene. The CDR3 sequence is 15 residues long. V was shortened by 4 bases and J by 5 bases, with 18 bases between the two germline ends. CDR3 nucleotides: TGCGCCAGCAGCGTTACAGGGTTTGGACCGGAGACCCAGTACTTC. Protein sequence: CASSVTGFGPETQYF.

This clonotype was observed a handful of times. V usage is TRBV7-9 and J usage is TRBJ2-3; D not resolved. The germline V and J ends were trimmed by 2 bases and 5 bases, with 8 bases remaining between them. This CDR3 region has 13 residues. CDR1 and CDR2 from the germline V gene are SEHNR and FQNEAQ (reference sequence). In nucleotides, the CDR3 is TGTGCCAGCAGCTTAATGATTGGAGATACGCAGTATTTT. It encodes CASSLMIGDTQYF.

This clonotype was seen a few times. The CDR3 sequence: CATSRDREGPTDTQYF. In DNA form, the CDR3 reads TGTGCCACCAGCAGAGACCGGGAGGGTCCTACAGATACGCAGTATTTT. The chain has TRBV15 and TRBJ2-3, with 8 bases matching TRBD2. The germline V gene encodes CDR1 LNHNV and CDR2 YYDKDF (reference sequence). This CDR3 region has 16 residues. V was pared by 0 bases and J by 3 bases, with 5 bases of the junction left unmatched.

This clonotype was counted only a few times. The chain links TRBV6-2 or TRBV6-3 to TRBJ2-3, with TRBD1 matching 9 bases. The CDR3 is 16 residues long. Germline V CDR1 and CDR2: MNHEY, SVGEGT. The V and J ends lost 5 bases and 4 bases, in that order; junction bases with no gene match: 10. This chain's CDR3 is CASSDVAGQGADTQYF. DNA for the CDR3: TGTGCCAGCAGTGATGTCGCGGGACAGGGAGCAGATACGCAGTATTTT.

V is TRBV7-9 and J is TRBJ1-1, with 10 bases matching TRBD1. This CDR3 is 18 amino acids long. Germline V lookup: CDR1 SEHNR, CDR2 FQNEAQ (reference sequence). V was pared by 5 bases and J by 0 bases, with 12 bases of the junction left unmatched. The CDR3 bases are TGTGCCAGCAGCGGACGAACGCGGGGACAGGGGCTGAACACTGAAGCTTTCTTT. Translation: CASSGRTRGQGLNTEAFF.

This clonotype was detected ten times or more. CDR3 region: CASSSGGYGYTF. The CDR3 DNA sequence: TGTGCCAGCAGTTCAGGGGGCTATGGCTACACCTTC. The chain joins TRBV12-3 or TRBV12-4 to TRBJ1-2, with 7 bases lining up with TRBD1. CDR3 size: 12 residues. V shed 4 bases, J shed 4 bases, and the junction held 0 bases outside the gene matches.

The gene calls are TRBV7-3 and TRBJ1-2, with a weak D call TRBD1 (6 bases). CDR3 length: 13 residues. V was clipped by 4 bases and J by 2 bases, with 8 bases between them. CDR1 is SGHTA and CDR2 is FQGTGA in the germline V gene. CDR3: CASSSGQNYGYTF. CDR3 DNA sequence: TGTGCCAGCAGCTCTGGACAGAACTATGGCTACACCTTC.

CDR3 DNA: TGCAGTGTCGACCCCCCGACGAACACTGAAGCTTTCTTT. Its protein product is CSVDPPTNTEAFF. This rearrangement joins TRBV20-1 to TRBJ1-1, with unresolved D. Trimming took 7 bases from V and 1 from J, leaving 13 bases between them. The CDR3 contains 13 residues. Germline V gene sequence: CDR1 DFQATT, CDR2 SNEGSKA (reference sequence).

This clonotype was seen more than once but under ten times. The chain uses TRBV14 and TRBJ2-2; weak D call: TRBD1 (6 bases). The germline gives CDR1 SGHDN, CDR2 FVKESK. CDR3 length: 15 residues. Between the trimmed V and J ends, which lost 2 bases and 5 bases, there was a span of 12 bases. In DNA, the CDR3 is TGTGCCAGCAGCCAACGAGGGCAGGGGACCGGGGAGCTGTTTTTT. Protein: CASSQRGQGTGELFF. Complete variable domain (other parts from reference TRBV14 and TRBJ2-2): EAGVTQFPSHSVIEKGQTVTLRCDPISGHDNLYWYRRVMGKEIKFLLHFVKESKQDESGMPNNRFLAERTGGTYSTLKVQPAELEDSGVYFCASSQRGQGTGELFFGEGSRLTVL.

This clonotype has more than one count but fewer than ten. This chain links TRBV6-5 with TRBJ1-2, with TRBD1 matching over 7 bases. The CDR3 is 14 residues long. The trim removed 0 bases at V and 7 bases at J, leaving 5 bases unmatched. Germline V CDR1 and CDR2: MNHEY, SVGAGI. In DNA form, the CDR3 reads TGTGCCAGCAGTTACTCGACAGGGATCGGTGGCTACACCTTC. Its translation: CASSYSTGIGGYTF.

The rearrangement joins TRBV5-1 to TRBJ2-3; TRBD2 is a possible D gene (5 bases). Trimming took off 0 bases at V and 4 bases at J, with 21 bases between the two ends. The CDR3 is 18 amino acids. Germline-derived CDR1 and CDR2 are SGHRS and YFSETQ. The CDR3 region is CASSLGLSSNPSADTQYF. The CDR3 DNA reads as TGCGCCAGCAGCTTGGGCCTCTCTAGCAACCCCAGTGCAGATACGCAGTATTTT.

This chain connects TRBV4-3 to TRBJ1-1; 9 bases fit TRBD1. Germline CDR1 LGHNA, CDR2 YSLEER. The CDR3 extends over 14 amino acids. The V and J ends lost 3 bases and 6 bases, in that order; junction bases with no gene match: 5. The CDR3 here is CASSQDRGGAEAFF. CDR3 nucleotide sequence: TGCGCCAGCAGCCAGGACAGGGGAGGGGCTGAAGCTTTCTTT.

This clonotype was detected a few times. V usage is TRBV12-3 or TRBV12-4 and J usage is TRBJ2-1; D gene ambiguous. This CDR3 has 13 amino acids. Trimming stripped 5 bases from V and 7 bases from J, with 12 bases between. The CDR3 loop is CASSRAEGNEQFF. In DNA form, the CDR3 reads TGTGCCAGCAGTCGGGCAGAAGGGAATGAGCAGTTCTTC.

This clonotype was detected only a few times. The chain has TRBV6-5 and TRBJ2-1; 10 bases are shared with TRBD2. V was clipped by 5 bases and J by 14 bases; unmatched bases: 12. Germline V lookup: CDR1 MNHEY, CDR2 SVGAGI. The CDR3 is made up of 14 amino acids. DNA for the CDR3: TGTGCCAGCAGTGCACTTCAAGCGGGAGGGTTGGAGTTCTTC. Its translation is CASSALQAGGLEFF.

This clonotype was counted a few times. This CDR3 reads CASSPHPRDRDNEQFF. The CDR3 DNA reads TGTGCCAGCAGCCCGCACCCCCGGGACAGGGACAATGAGCAGTTCTTC. The chain combines TRBV7-9 with TRBJ2-1; 9 bases are a match to TRBD1. V dropped 5 bases and J dropped 5; count of bases not matched to a gene: 10. Per germline, CDR1 SEHNR and CDR2 FQNEAQ (reference sequence). The CDR3 runs to 16 residues.

A few counts support this clonotype. In DNA form, the CDR3 reads TGTGCCACCAGTGATTTCGCCCCATCCCAAGGGAGGGATACGCAGTATTTT. It translates to CATSDFAPSQGRDTQYF. V is TRBV24-1 and J is TRBJ2-3; D is perhaps TRBD2 (6 bases). From germline, CDR1 is KGHDR and CDR2 SFDVKD. The CDR3 runs to 17 residues. V was shortened by 1 base and J by 6 bases, with 19 bases between the two germline ends.